This T cell receptor (beta chain) stems from a study of post-analysis software for immune sequencing data (dated by TCRdb to the mid-2010s). About the investigation overall: The recorded disease courses included relapsing-remitting, secondary progressive and progressive-relapsing multiple sclerosis, and some patients had no subtype annotation. A subset of samples was prepared in parallel using single-end sample barcoding, then pooled and co-amplified after Illumina adapter ligation. The patient repertoires were compared against about 10 previously published healthy control repertoires obtained from donors aged about 6 to 25 years. The research as a whole found: Significantly lower normalized Chao1 diversity was found in multiple sclerosis patients than in controls, suggesting substantial peripheral T-cell clonal expansion. Strong co-clustering of samples prepared in the same batch was shown by direct clustering with F measure, prompting a batch-effect correction. The multiple sclerosis patient group was slightly younger than the control group.

The time point label of this sample denotes: second blood draw from one MS patient after hematopoietic stem cell transplantation. To demonstrate the VDJtools post-analysis software, TCR beta repertoires were profiled from the peripheral blood of 10 to 15 young patients with multiple sclerosis. The multiple sclerosis patients were children and adolescents between about 6 and 16 years of age. This clonotype has only a few counts. Its antigen is still unknown. No base-level quality is on record; no much larger clone is a single base apart. Library construction relied on PCR. The data were produced on an Illumina HiSeq 2500. Unique molecular identifiers were incorporated into TCR beta cDNA libraries to reduce PCR and sequencing biases. Every 1 to 10 million input T cells yielded approximately 500,000 cDNA molecules, meaning each molecule approximated one T cell. Patient libraries were prepared and sequenced with the same protocol used for the earlier healthy control dataset. Within a given batch, samples were prepared together, multiplexed and sequenced on the same HiSeq lane. Concerning the study's data processing: MIGEC was used to process the raw barcoded reads, and molecular identifier groups with only a single read were discarded before consensus assembly and CDR3 extraction. Clonotype tables were post-analysed with VDJtools, and diversity was normalized by down-sampling all datasets to the smallest sample size. In repertoire overlap clustering, CDR3 amino acid sequences, but not nucleotide sequences, were matched to correct batch-related cross-sample contamination. TCRdb redid the processing of the public reads, applying fastp at Q25 and MiXCR, and retained in-frame beta chains. Each record represents a unique CDR3 protein, reported with the most common genes and DNA among its rows. The V and J calls and clone size are TCRdb's, not the authors'. The table for this sample lists about 160,000 distinct CDR3 sequences; around 36% of them were counted only once. 28% of the sample rests with the top ten.

The sequence came from a girl aged 5-17 years with multiple sclerosis. Donor details come from another sample of the same person, matched by shared clones. Sequences were derived from blood, sampled after autologous hematopoietic stem cell transplantation.

Here the CDR3 is given as CASSLRGRDYGYTF. The nucleotide sequence is TGTGCCAGCAGCCTCAGGGGGCGTGACTATGGCTACACCTTC. Recombination connected TRBV7-2 to TRBJ1-2, with TRBD1 identical over 8 junction bases. CDR1 and CDR2 are read off the germline V gene as SGHTA and FQGNSA. Here V drops 5 bases and J drops 3 bases, and the junction holds 5 bases not matched to any gene. The CDR3 goes from the cysteine to the phenylalanine over 14 residues. Of the read, only the CDR3 DNA is kept; its 42 bases are in frame from base 1.